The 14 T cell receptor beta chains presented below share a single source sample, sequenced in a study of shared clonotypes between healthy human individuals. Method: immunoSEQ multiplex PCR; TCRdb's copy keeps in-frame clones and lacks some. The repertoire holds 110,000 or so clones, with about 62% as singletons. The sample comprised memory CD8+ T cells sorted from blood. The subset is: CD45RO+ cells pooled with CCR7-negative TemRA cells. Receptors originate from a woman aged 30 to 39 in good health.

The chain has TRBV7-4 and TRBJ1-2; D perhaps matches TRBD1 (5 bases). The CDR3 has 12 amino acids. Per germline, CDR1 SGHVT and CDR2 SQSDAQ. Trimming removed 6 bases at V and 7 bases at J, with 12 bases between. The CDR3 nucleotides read TGTGCCAGCAGTTTGATAAGGGGTGGCTACACCTTC. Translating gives CASSLIRGGYTF.

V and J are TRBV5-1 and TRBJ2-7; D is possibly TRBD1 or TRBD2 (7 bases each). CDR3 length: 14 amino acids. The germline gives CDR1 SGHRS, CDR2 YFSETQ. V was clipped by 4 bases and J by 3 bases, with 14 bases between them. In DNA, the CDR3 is TGCGCCAGCAGCCTTCAGGGGGGGGGCTACGAGCAGTACTTC. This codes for CASSLQGGGYEQYF.

For the CDR3, the DNA is TGTGCCAGCAGTGACTCTAGCGGGAGCGGGGAGCTGTTTTTT. Protein: CASSDSSGSGELFF. The rearrangement joins TRBV6-4 to TRBJ2-2; the match to TRBD2 covers 9 bases. The germline V gene encodes CDR1 MRHNA and CDR2 SNTAGT. This CDR3 has 14 amino acids. V lost 0 bases, J lost 7 bases, and 0 bases stayed unmatched.

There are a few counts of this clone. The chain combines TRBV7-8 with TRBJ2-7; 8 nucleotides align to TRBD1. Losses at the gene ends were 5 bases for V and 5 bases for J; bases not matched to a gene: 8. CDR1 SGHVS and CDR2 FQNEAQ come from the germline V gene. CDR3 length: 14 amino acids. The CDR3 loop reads CASSTRTGNHEQYF. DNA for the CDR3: TGTGCCAGCAGCACTCGGACAGGGAACCACGAGCAGTACTTC.

In nucleotides, the CDR3 is TGTGCCAGCAGCTTGGCGGGGGACTGGCGCTCCTACGAGCAGTACTTC. It yields the protein CASSLAGDWRSYEQYF. The rearrangement joins TRBV5-5 to TRBJ2-7, with D tentatively TRBD2 (6 bases). Germline V gene sequence: CDR1 SGHKS, CDR2 YYEKEE (reference sequence). Trimming stripped 0 bases from V and 0 bases from J, with 13 bases between. The CDR3 is made up of 16 amino acids.

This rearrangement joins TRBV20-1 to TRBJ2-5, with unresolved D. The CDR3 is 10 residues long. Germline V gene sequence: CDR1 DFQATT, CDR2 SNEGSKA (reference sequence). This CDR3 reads CSPDPETQYF. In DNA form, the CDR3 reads TGCAGCCCAGACCCCGAGACCCAGTACTTC.

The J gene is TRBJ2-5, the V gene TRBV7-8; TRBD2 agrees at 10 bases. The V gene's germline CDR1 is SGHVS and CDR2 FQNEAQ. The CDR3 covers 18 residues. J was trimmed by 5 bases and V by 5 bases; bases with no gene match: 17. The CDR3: CASSLGRASGRLSETQYF. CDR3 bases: TGTGCCAGCAGCCTAGGACGGGCTAGCGGGAGATTATCGGAGACCCAGTACTTC. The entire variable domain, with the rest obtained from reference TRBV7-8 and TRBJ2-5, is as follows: GAGVSQSPRYKVAKRGQDVALRCDPISGHVSLFWYQQALGQGPEFLTYFQNEAQLDKSGLPSDRFFAERPEGSVSTLKIQRTQQEDSAVYLCASSLGRASGRLSETQYFGPGTRLLVL.

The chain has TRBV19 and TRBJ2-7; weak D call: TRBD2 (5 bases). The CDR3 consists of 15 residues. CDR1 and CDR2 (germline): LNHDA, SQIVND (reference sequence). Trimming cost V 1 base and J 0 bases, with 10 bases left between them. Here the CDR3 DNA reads TGTGCCAGTAGTATAGGGAGGATGGCCTCCTACGAGCAGTACTTC. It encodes CASSIGRMASYEQYF.

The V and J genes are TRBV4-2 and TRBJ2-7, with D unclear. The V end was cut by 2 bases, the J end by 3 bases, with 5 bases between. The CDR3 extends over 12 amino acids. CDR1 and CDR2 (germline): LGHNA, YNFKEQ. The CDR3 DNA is TGTGCCAGCAGCCAAAACAACTACGAGCAGTACTTC. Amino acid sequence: CASSQNNYEQYF.

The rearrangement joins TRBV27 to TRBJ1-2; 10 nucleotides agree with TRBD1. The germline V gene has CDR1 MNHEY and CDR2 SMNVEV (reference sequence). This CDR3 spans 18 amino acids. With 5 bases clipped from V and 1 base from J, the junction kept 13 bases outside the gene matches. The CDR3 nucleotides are TGTGCCAGCAGTCCCACTTGGGGACAGGGGACATATAACTATGGCTACACCTTC. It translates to CASSPTWGQGTYNYGYTF.

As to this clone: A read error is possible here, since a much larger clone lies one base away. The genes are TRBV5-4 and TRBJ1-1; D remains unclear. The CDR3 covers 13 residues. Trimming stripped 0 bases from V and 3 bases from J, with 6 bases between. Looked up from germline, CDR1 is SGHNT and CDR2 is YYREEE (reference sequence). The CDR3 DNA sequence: TGTGCCAGCAGCTTGGACGGATACACTGAAGCTTTCTTT. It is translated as CASSLDGYTEAFF.

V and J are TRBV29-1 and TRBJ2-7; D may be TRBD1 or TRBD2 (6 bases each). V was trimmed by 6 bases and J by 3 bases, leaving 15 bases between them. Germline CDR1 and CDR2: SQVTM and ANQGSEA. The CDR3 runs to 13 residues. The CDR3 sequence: CSVFGGENYEQYF. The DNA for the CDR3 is TGCAGCGTGTTCGGGGGCGAAAACTACGAGCAGTACTTC.

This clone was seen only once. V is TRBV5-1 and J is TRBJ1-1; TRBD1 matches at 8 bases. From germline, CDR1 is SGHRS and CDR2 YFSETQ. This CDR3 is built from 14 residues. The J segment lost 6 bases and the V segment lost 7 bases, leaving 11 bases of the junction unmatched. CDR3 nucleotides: TGCGCCAGCGCTTGGGGGCAGGGGGCTTCTGAAGCTTTCTTT. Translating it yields CASAWGQGASEAFF.

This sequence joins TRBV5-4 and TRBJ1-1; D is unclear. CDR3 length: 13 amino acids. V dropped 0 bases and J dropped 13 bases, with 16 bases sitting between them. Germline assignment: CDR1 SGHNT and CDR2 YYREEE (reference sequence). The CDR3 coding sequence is TGTGCCAGCAGCTTGGAAAGGGCCTCGGTGGGTTTCTTT. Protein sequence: CASSLERASVGFF.